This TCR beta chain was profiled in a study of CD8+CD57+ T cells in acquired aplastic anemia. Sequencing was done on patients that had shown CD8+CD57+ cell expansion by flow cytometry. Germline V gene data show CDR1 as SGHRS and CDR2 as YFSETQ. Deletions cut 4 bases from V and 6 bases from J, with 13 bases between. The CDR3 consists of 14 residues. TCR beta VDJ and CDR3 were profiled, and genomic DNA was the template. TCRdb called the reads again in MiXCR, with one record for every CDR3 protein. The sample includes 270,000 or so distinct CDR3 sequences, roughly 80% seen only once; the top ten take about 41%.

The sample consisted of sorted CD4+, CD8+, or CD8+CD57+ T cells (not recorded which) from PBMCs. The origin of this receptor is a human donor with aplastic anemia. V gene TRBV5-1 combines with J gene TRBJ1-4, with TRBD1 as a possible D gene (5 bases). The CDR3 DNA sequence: TGCGCCAGCAGCCGGGACGGTACTGATGAAAAACTGTTTTTT. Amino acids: CASSRDGTDEKLFF.